The 8 T cell receptor beta chains in this list originate from one sample, sequenced in a study of blood T cell repertoires in COVID-19. Sequencing used immunoSEQ multiplex PCR; TCRdb keeps in-frame clones, though not all of them. The repertoire has 90,000 to 120,000 clones, around 88% of them found once; the top ten carry approximately 6.2%. Material: peripheral blood. Receptors originate from a middle-aged man with active or convalescent COVID-19.

This chain joins TRBV5-4 and TRBJ2-1, with D maybe TRBD1 (6 bases). The V gene's germline CDR1 is SGHNT and CDR2 YYREEE (reference sequence). V was trimmed by 4 bases and J by 0 bases, leaving 11 bases between them. The CDR3 is 15 amino acids. CDR3 bases: TGTGCCAGCAGCAGGGACACCCACTCCTACAATGAGCAGTTCTTC. Encoded protein: CASSRDTHSYNEQFF.

J is TRBJ1-1 and V is TRBV5-1; TRBD1 is a possible D gene (5 bases). The V gene's germline CDR1 is SGHRS and CDR2 YFSETQ. V was cut by 0 bases and J by 4 bases, with 10 bases left in between. This CDR3 comprises 14 residues. The CDR3 sequence is CASSLARASTEAFF. CDR3 in DNA: TGCGCCAGCAGCTTGGCCAGGGCATCCACTGAAGCTTTCTTT.

The J gene is TRBJ2-5, the V gene TRBV7-8; maybe TRBD2 (6 bases). V lost 1 base and J lost 3, with 6 bases in between. Germline CDR1 is SGHVS and CDR2 is FQNEAQ. The CDR3 covers 13 residues. CDR3 nucleotides: TGTGCCAGCAGCTTAGTAGCGGAAGAGACCCAGTACTTC. This gives the protein CASSLVAEETQYF.

For the CDR3, the DNA is TGTGCCAGCAGCCCAGGTGGACTAGCTGGCGAGCAGTACTTC. This sequence encodes CASSPGGLAGEQYF. The J gene is TRBJ2-7, the V gene TRBV7-7; 8 nucleotides align to TRBD2. Germline CDR1 and CDR2: SSHAT and FNYEAQ (reference sequence). V was clipped by 5 bases and J by 6 bases; unmatched bases: 9. The CDR3 has 14 residues. The complete variable domain, with remaining parts taken from reference TRBV7-7 and TRBJ2-7, reads GAGVSQSPRYKVTKRGQDVTLRCDPISSHATLYWYQQALGQGPEFLTYFNYEAQPDKSGLPSDRFSAERPEGSISTLTIQRTEQRDSAMYRCASSPGGLAGEQYFGPGTRLTVT.

The chain carries TRBV28 and TRBJ1-2, with D maybe TRBD1 (6 bases). Germline CDR1 reads MDHEN; CDR2 reads SYDVKM. The CDR3 spans 14 residues. V lost 2 bases and J 3 bases, leaving 10 bases between the germline ends. The CDR3 DNA is TGTGCCAGCAGTTTACCTAGACAGGACTATGGCTACACCTTC. Its protein is CASSLPRQDYGYTF.

This chain joins TRBV19 and TRBJ1-1; D remains unclear. V was shortened by 5 bases and J by 4 bases, with 11 bases between the two germline ends. The germline V gene encodes CDR1 LNHDA and CDR2 SQIVND (reference sequence). This CDR3 spans 13 amino acids. The CDR3 bases are TGTGCCAGTAGTTTCTCCCGGAGCACTGAAGCTTTCTTT. It encodes CASSFSRSTEAFF.

This clone was detected only a few times. This rearrangement joins TRBV4-1 to TRBJ2-4; tentative D call: TRBD2 (5 bases). CDR3 length: 16 residues. Germline assignment: CDR1 MGHRA and CDR2 YSYEKL. Trimming stripped 6 bases from V and 7 bases from J, with 22 bases between. This CDR3 reads CASRPGLGSTGNIQYF. In DNA, the CDR3 is TGCGCCAGCAGACCGGGATTGGGCTCTACGGGGAACATTCAGTACTTC.

The chain joins TRBV15 to TRBJ1-2; D is unclear. The CDR3 extends over 12 amino acids. V was trimmed by 0 bases and J by 8 bases, leaving 7 bases between them. CDR1 is LNHNV and CDR2 is YYDKDF in the germline V gene (reference sequence). This CDR3 reads CATSRDSGGYTF. Written as DNA, the CDR3 is TGTGCCACCAGCAGAGATTCGGGGGGCTACACCTTC.